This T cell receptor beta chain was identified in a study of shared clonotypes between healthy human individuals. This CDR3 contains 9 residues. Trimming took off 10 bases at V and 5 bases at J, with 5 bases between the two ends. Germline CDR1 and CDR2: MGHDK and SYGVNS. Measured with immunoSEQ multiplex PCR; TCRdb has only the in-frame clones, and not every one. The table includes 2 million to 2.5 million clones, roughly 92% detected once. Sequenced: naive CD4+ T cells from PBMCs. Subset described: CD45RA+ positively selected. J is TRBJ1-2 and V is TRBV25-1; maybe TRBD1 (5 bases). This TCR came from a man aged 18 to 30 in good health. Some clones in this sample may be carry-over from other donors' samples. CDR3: CAKGYGYTF. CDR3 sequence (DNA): TGTGCCAAGGGGTATGGCTACACCTTC.